This T cell receptor (beta chain) was obtained from a study of blood T cell repertoires in COVID-19. Study-level background: There were acute and convalescent COVID-19 samples, and they came from the United States, Italy and Spain. Sample material is recorded as cDNA or gDNA derived from T cells, B-cell-depleted T cells, or PBMCs.

As handled by the study authors: Reference gene primer amplification in the assay estimated nucleated cell counts. Using immunoSEQ multiplex PCR, the repertoire was profiled, and TCRdb retains in-frame clones only, with some absent. From that table come the V and J calls and clone size; the DNA was used to work out D and trimming. The table lists 120,000 to 150,000 clones, 80% to 90% of them singletons, with more than 9% in the top ten. This CDR3 has 15 amino acids. CDR1 and CDR2 from the germline V gene are MNHEY and SVGEGT. V dropped 2 bases and J dropped 6; count of bases not matched to a gene: 6.

Specimen: peripheral blood. The rearrangement uses TRBV6-2 or TRBV6-3 and TRBJ1-5; 8 bases are shared with TRBD1. The TCR sequence derives from a man aged 55 to 70 with active or convalescent COVID-19. CDR3 DNA: TGTGCCAGCAGTTACCGACAGGGGATGCGTCAGCCCCAGCATTTT. Protein product: CASSYRQGMRQPQHF.